One and the same sample provided the 4 T cell receptor beta chains below, sequenced in a study of shared clonotypes between healthy human individuals. The repertoire was sequenced with immunoSEQ multiplex PCR; TCRdb's copy has only in-frame clones and lacks some. The table has about 470,000 clones, 70% to 80% seen once. The sample taken for sequencing was PBMCs. The source of these receptors is a woman aged 40-49 years in good health. Some clones in this sample may be carry-over from other donors' samples.

The chain is built from TRBV10-3 and TRBJ2-2; D tentatively reads TRBD1 or TRBD2 (6 bases each). The CDR3 runs to 15 residues. The germline V and J ends were trimmed by 10 bases and 1 base, with 16 bases remaining between them. In germline, CDR1 is ENHRY, CDR2 SYGVKD. This CDR3 is CATRGASENTGELFF. In nucleotides, the CDR3 is TGTGCCACCAGGGGCGCTAGCGAGAACACCGGGGAGCTGTTTTTT.

The genes are TRBV6-5 and TRBJ2-7, with 10 positions matching TRBD1. Trimming cost V 5 bases and J 2 bases; bases outside gene matches: 6. The CDR3 covers 15 residues. Germline lookup yields CDR1 MNHEY and CDR2 SVGAGI. The CDR3 protein is CASSNRQGATYEQYF. The CDR3 nucleotides read TGTGCCAGCAGTAATCGACAGGGGGCCACCTACGAGCAGTACTTC.

The chain is built from TRBV6-1 and TRBJ2-1; D tentatively fits TRBD1 or TRBD2 (5 bases each). This CDR3 comprises 14 residues. Germline V lookup: CDR1 MNHNS, CDR2 SASEGT. Trimming pared 6 bases from V and 2 bases from J, leaving 11 bases between. The DNA for the CDR3 is TGTGCCAGCAGCCCGGGGCGGGCCTACAATGAGCAGTTCTTC. It encodes CASSPGRAYNEQFF.

The chain links TRBV11-2 to TRBJ2-2; 8 bases fit TRBD1. V was pared by 5 bases and J by 0 bases, with 5 bases of the junction left unmatched. Germline V gives CDR1 SGHAT, CDR2 FQNNGV. This CDR3 contains 16 residues. This CDR3 reads CASSAGQGTNTGELFF. DNA for the CDR3: TGTGCCAGCAGCGCCGGACAGGGTACGAACACCGGGGAGCTGTTTTTT.